This T cell receptor (beta chain) was sequenced for a study of shared clonotypes between healthy human individuals. The V end was cut by 3 bases, the J end by 12 bases, with 15 bases between. Germline-derived CDR1 and CDR2 are WNHNN and SYGVQD (reference sequence). This CDR3 spans 13 amino acids. Per the original data handling: In the immunoSEQ data, sequences were junction-only and lacked quality scores, so filtering differed. The protocol was immunoSEQ multiplex PCR, while the TCRdb copy is restricted to in-frame clones and leaves out a portion. V, J and clone size reflect that table, while D and trimming were determined from the DNA. The sample comprises about 2.3 million clones, more than 80% of which are singletons, and approximately 0.4% rests with the top ten.

Material: naive CD4+ T cells from PBMCs. The subset was: CD45RA+ positively selected. The chain employs TRBV10-1 and TRBJ2-1, with a tentative D call TRBD1 (6 bases). This TCR derives from a man aged 18 to 29 in good health. Some clones in this sample may be carry-over from other donors' samples. The CDR3 nucleotides are TGCGCCAGCAGTGACCCCCACAGGGTTGGGCAGTTCTTC. This codes for CASSDPHRVGQFF.